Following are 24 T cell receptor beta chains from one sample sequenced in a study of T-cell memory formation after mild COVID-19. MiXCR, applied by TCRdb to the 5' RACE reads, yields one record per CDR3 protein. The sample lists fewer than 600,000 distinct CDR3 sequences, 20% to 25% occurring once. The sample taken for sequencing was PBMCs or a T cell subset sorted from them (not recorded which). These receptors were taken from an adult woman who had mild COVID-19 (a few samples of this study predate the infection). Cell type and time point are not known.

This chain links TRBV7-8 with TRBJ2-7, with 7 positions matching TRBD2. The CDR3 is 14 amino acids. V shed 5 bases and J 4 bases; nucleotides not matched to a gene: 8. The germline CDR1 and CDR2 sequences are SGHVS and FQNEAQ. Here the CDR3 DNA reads TGTGCCAGCAGCCGAGCGGGACTCTCTTACGAGCAGTACTTC. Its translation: CASSRAGLSYEQYF.

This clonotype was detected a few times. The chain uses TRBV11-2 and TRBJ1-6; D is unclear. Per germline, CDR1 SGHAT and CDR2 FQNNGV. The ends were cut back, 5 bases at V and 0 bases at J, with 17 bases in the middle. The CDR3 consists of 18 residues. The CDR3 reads CASSPRAVRSSYNSPLHF. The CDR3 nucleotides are TGTGCCAGCAGCCCCCGGGCCGTACGGAGCTCCTATAATTCACCCCTCCACTTT.

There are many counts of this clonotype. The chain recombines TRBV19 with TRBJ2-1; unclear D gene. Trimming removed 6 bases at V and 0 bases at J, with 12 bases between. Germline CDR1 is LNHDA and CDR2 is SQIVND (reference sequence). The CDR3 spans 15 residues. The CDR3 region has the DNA TGTGCCAGTAGACCCCAAGTGAGCTCCTACAATGAGCAGTTCTTC. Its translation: CASRPQVSSYNEQFF.

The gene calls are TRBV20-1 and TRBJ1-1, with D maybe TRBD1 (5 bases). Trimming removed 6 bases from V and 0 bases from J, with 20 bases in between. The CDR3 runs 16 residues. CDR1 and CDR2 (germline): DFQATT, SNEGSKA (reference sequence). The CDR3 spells CSATAYRQNLNTEAFF. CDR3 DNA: TGCAGTGCCACAGCATATAGACAGAACCTGAACACTGAAGCTTTCTTT.

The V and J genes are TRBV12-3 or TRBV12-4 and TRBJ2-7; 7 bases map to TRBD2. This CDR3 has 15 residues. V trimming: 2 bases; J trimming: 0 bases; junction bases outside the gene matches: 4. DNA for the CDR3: TGTGCCAGCAGTTTATATGGCGGGAGCTCCTACGAGCAGTACTTC. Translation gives CASSLYGGSSYEQYF.

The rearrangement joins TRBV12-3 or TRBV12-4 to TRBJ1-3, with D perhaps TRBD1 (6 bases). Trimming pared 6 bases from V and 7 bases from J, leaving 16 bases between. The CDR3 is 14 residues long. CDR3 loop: CASSAGGGRNTIYF. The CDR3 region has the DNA TGTGCCAGCAGCGCCGGGGGGGGCCGGAACACCATATATTTT.

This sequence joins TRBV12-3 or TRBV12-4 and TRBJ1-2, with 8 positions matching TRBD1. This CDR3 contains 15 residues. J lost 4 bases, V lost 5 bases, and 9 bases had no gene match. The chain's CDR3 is CASSGRTGGAYGYTF. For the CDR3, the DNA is TGTGCCAGCAGTGGTCGCACAGGGGGGGCCTATGGCTACACCTTC.

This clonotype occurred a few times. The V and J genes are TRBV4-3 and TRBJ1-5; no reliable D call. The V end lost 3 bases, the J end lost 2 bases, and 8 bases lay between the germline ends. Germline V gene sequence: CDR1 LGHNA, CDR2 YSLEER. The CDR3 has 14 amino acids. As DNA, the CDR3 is TGCGCCAGCAGCCAGGGGTTGGGCAATCAGCCCCAGCATTTT. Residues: CASSQGLGNQPQHF.

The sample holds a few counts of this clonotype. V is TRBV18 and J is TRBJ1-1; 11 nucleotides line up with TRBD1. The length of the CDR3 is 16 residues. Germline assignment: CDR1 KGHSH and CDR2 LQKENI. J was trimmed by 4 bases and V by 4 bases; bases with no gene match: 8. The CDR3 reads CASSRTGTGGGTEAFF. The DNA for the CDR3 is TGTGCCAGCTCACGAACCGGGACAGGGGGGGGCACTGAAGCTTTCTTT.

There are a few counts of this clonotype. CDR3 nucleotide sequence: TGTGCCAGCAGCTCCGCAGTGGCAATGGGAACCCAGTACTTC. This codes for CASSSAVAMGTQYF. V and J are TRBV7-3 and TRBJ2-5; the D is unclear. V dropped 4 bases and J dropped 8 bases, with 17 bases sitting between them. The CDR3 totals 14 residues. From germline, CDR1 is SGHTA and CDR2 FQGTGA.

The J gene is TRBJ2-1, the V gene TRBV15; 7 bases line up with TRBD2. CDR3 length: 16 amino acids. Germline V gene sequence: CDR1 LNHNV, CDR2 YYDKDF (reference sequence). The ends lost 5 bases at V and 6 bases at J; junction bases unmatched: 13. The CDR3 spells CATSPSAGTKGNEQFF. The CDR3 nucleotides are TGTGCCACCAGCCCAAGCGCCGGGACTAAAGGCAATGAGCAGTTCTTC. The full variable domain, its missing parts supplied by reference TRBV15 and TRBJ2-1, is DAMVIQNPRYQVTQFGKPVTLSCSQTLNHNVMYWYQQKSSQAPKLLFHYYDKDFNNEADTPDNFQSRRPNTSFCFLDIRSPGLGDTAMYLCATSPSAGTKGNEQFFGPGTRLTVL.

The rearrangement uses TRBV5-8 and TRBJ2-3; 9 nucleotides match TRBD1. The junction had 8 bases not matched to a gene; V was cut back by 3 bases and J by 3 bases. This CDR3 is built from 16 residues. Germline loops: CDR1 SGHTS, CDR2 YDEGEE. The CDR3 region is CASSSPRDRVTDTQYF. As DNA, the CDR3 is TGTGCCAGCAGCTCCCCCCGGGACAGGGTAACAGATACGCAGTATTTT.

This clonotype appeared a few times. The CDR3 region has the DNA TGTGCCAGCAGTTACGGGTCAGGAGGGGAAAAGGGAAAGTACTTC. Translated: CASSYGSGGEKGKYF. The chain combines TRBV6-2 or TRBV6-3 with TRBJ2-4, with D possibly matching TRBD2 (6 bases). The CDR3 sequence is 15 residues long. The germline V gene has CDR1 MNHEY and CDR2 SVGEGT. With 2 bases removed from V and 14 bases from J, the gap between germline ends came to 22 bases.

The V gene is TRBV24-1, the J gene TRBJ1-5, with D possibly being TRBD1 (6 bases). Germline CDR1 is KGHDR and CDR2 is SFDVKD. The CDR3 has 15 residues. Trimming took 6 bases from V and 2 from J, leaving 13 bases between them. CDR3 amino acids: CATSNGQIGNQPQHF. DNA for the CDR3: TGTGCCACCAGTAATGGACAGATTGGCAATCAGCCCCAGCATTTT.

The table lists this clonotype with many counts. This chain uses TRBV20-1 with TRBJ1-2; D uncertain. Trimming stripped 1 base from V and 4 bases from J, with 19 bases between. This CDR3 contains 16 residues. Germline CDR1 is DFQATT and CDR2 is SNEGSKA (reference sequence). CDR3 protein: CSARVPPSGPFYGYTF. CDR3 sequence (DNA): TGCAGTGCTAGAGTTCCACCCAGCGGACCATTCTATGGCTACACCTTC.

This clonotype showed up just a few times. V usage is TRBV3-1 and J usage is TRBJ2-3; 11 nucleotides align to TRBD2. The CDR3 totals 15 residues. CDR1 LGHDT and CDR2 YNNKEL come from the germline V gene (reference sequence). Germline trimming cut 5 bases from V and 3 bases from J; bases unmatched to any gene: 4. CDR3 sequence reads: CASSASGGSTDTQYF. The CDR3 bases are TGTGCCAGCAGCGCTAGCGGGGGGTCAACAGATACGCAGTATTTT.

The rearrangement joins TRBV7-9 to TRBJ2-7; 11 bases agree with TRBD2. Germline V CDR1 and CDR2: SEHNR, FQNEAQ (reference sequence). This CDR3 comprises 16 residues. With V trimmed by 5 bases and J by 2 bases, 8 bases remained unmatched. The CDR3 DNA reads TGTGCCAGCAGCCCTAGCGGGGGGCTCACAGCCTACGAGCAGTACTTC. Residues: CASSPSGGLTAYEQYF.

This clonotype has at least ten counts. CDR3: CASSPKGAFDYGYTF. CDR3 DNA sequence: TGTGCCAGCTCACCGAAGGGGGCCTTTGACTATGGCTACACCTTC. This sequence joins TRBV18 and TRBJ1-2, with 7 bases lining up with TRBD1. The CDR3 is 15 residues long. V shed 3 bases and J 3 bases; nucleotides not matched to a gene: 7. Germline V lookup: CDR1 KGHSH, CDR2 LQKENI.

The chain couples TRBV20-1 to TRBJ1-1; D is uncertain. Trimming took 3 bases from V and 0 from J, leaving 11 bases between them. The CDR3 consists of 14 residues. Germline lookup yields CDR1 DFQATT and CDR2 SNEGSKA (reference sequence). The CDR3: CSARLEIMNTEAFF. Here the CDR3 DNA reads TGCAGTGCTAGGTTGGAGATAATGAACACTGAAGCTTTCTTT.

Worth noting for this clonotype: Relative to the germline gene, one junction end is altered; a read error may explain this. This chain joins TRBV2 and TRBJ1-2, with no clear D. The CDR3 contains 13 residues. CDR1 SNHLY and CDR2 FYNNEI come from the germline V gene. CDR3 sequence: CASGDELNYGYTF. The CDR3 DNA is TGTGCCAGCGGTGACGAGCTTAACTATGGCTACACCTTC.

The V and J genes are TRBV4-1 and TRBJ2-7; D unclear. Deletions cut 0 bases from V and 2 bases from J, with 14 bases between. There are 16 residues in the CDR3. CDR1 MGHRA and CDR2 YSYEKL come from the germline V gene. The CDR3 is CASSQEVAPATYEQYF. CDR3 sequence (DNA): TGCGCCAGCAGCCAAGAGGTCGCACCAGCGACCTACGAGCAGTACTTC.

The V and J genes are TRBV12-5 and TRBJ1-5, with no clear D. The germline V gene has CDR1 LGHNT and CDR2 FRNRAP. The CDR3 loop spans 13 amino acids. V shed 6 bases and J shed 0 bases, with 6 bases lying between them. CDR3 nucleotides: TGTGCTAGTGGGATTCTTAGCAATCAGCCCCAGCATTTT. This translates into CASGILSNQPQHF. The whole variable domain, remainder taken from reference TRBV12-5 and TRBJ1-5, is DARVTQTPRHKVTEMGQEVTMRCQPILGHNTVFWYRQTMMQGLELLAYFRNRAPLDDSGMPKDRFSAEMPDATLATLKIQPSEPRDSAVYFCASGILSNQPQHFGDGTRLSIL.

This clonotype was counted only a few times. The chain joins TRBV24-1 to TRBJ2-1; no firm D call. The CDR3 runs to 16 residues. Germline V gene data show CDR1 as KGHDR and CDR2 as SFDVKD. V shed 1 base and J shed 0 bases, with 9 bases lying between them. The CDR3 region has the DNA TGTGCCACCAGTGATTTACCGGTAAGCTCCTACAATGAGCAGTTCTTC. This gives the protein CATSDLPVSSYNEQFF.

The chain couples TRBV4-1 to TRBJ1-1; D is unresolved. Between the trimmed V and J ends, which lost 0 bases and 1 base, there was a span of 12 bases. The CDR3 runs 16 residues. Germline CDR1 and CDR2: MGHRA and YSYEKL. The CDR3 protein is CASSQDRPQRNTEAFF. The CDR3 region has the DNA TGCGCCAGCAGCCAAGATCGGCCCCAGAGGAACACTGAAGCTTTCTTT.